What follows are 15 T cell receptor beta chains derived from one specimen sequenced in a study of blood T cells in healthy people across ages. The second PCR ran about 6 to 12 cycles with a sample-barcoded 5' primer and J-beta primers. One entry per CDR3 protein, called by TCRdb with MiXCR from the 5' RACE reads. Of some 1.6 million distinct CDR3 sequences in the sample, roughly 30% were seen once. The sequenced sample was blood. The receptors originated from a woman between 25 and 40 years old in good health.

This clonotype was seen repeatedly, ten times or more. This chain joins TRBV4-1 and TRBJ2-1; D uncertain. CDR3 length: 13 amino acids. The germline V gene encodes CDR1 MGHRA and CDR2 YSYEKL. V was clipped by 0 bases and J by 9 bases, with 9 bases between them. CDR3 in DNA: TGCGCCAGCAGCCAAGATCGGCGCGGTGAGCAGTTCTTC. Translation: CASSQDRRGEQFF.

There are a few counts of this clonotype. This chain connects TRBV5-1 to TRBJ2-7, with D possibly matching TRBD1 (5 bases). CDR3 size: 14 residues. Per the germline V gene, CDR1 is SGHRS and CDR2 is YFSETQ. V lost 4 bases to trimming and J lost 8 bases, with 19 bases between them. As DNA, the CDR3 is TGCGCCAGCAGCCGCACCTGGATGGCGGACAAGCAGTACTTC. Amino acids: CASSRTWMADKQYF.

The chain is built from TRBV5-1 and TRBJ2-7; 7 nucleotides match TRBD2. The V gene end was trimmed by 7 bases and the J gene end by 5 bases; junction bases not matched to a gene: 12. CDR1 and CDR2 (germline): SGHRS, YFSETQ. The CDR3 length is 14 residues. The CDR3 region is CASGSLNAGDEQYF. The CDR3, as DNA: TGCGCCAGCGGTTCACTCAATGCGGGGGACGAGCAGTACTTC.

CDR3 sequence: CASSLGPEEGLSQETQYF. Here the CDR3 DNA reads TGCGCCAGCAGCTTGGGACCTGAAGAGGGTTTGAGCCAAGAGACCCAGTACTTC. The V call is TRBV5-1, the J call TRBJ2-5, with D possibly TRBD2 on 5 matching bases. Germline V gene sequence: CDR1 SGHRS, CDR2 YFSETQ. The CDR3 has 18 amino acids. With 0 bases removed from V and 1 base from J, the gap between germline ends came to 19 bases.

The table lists this clonotype with many counts. This chain uses TRBV4-1 with TRBJ2-7; perhaps D is TRBD1 or TRBD2 (5 bases each). Germline CDR1 and CDR2: MGHRA and YSYEKL. Trimming left V 4 bases short and J 3 bases short, with 19 bases between. The CDR3 runs to 16 residues. The CDR3 loop reads CASSPNALTGLYEQYF. CDR3 nucleotides: TGCGCCAGCAGCCCCAACGCCCTAACGGGGCTCTACGAGCAGTACTTC.

This clonotype was observed a few times. The chain links TRBV12-5 to TRBJ1-1, with D possibly TRBD1 on 6 matching bases. Per the germline V gene, CDR1 is LGHNT and CDR2 is FRNRAP. Trimming removed 5 bases from V and 0 bases from J, with 13 bases in between. The length of the CDR3 is 15 residues. CDR3 residues: CASGRTGTLNTEAFF. CDR3 bases: TGTGCTAGTGGTCGAACCGGGACACTGAACACTGAAGCTTTCTTT.

The chain employs TRBV19 and TRBJ1-5, with TRBD1 as a possible D gene (5 bases). Trimming shortened V by 6 bases and J by 0 bases, and 9 bases separated the two germline ends. This CDR3 is 14 amino acids long. Germline V lookup: CDR1 LNHDA, CDR2 SQIVND (reference sequence). The CDR3 is CASRRRDSNQPQHF. CDR3 sequence (DNA): TGTGCCAGTAGACGCAGGGATAGCAATCAGCCCCAGCATTTT. Drawing the rest from reference TRBV19 and TRBJ1-5, the complete variable domain is DGGITQSPKYLFRKEGQNVTLSCEQNLNHDAMYWYRQDPGQGLRLIYYSQIVNDFQKGDIAEGYSVSREKKESFPLTVTSAQKNPTAFYLCASRRRDSNQPQHFGDGTRLSIL.

The rearrangement joins TRBV20-1 to TRBJ2-5, with 9 bases lining up with TRBD2. The V gene's germline CDR1 is DFQATT and CDR2 SNEGSKA (reference sequence). The CDR3 spans 14 residues. The trim removed 3 bases at V and 4 bases at J, leaving 6 bases unmatched. The CDR3: CSASLAGRTETQYF. For the CDR3, the DNA is TGCAGTGCTAGCCTAGCGGGGCGAACAGAGACCCAGTACTTC.

The chain combines TRBV10-3 with TRBJ2-7, with 12 bases identical to TRBD2. The CDR3 spans 15 residues. V dropped 7 bases and J dropped 5; count of bases not matched to a gene: 9. Germline V lookup: CDR1 ENHRY, CDR2 SYGVKD. The CDR3: CAITSGRAGGHEQYF. CDR3 nucleotide sequence: TGTGCCATCACTAGCGGGAGGGCCGGGGGGCACGAGCAGTACTTC.

This clonotype occurred many times. The chain recombines TRBV27 with TRBJ2-7; D is undetermined. The CDR3 is 11 amino acids. Per germline, CDR1 MNHEY and CDR2 SMNVEV (reference sequence). The germline V and J ends were trimmed by 4 bases and 7 bases, with 8 bases remaining between them. The CDR3 region has the DNA TGTGCCAGCAGTTCTGGGTTTGAGCAGTACTTC. Its protein is CASSSGFEQYF.

This clonotype was observed a handful of times. The V and J genes are TRBV12-3 or TRBV12-4 and TRBJ2-5, with TRBD1 identical over 11 bases. The CDR3 is 16 residues long. Trimming took 6 bases from V and 7 from J; bases not matched to a gene: 13. The CDR3 DNA reads as TGTGCCAGCAGCCCTCAACCGGGACAGGGGGAAAGGACCCAGTACTTC. It translates to CASSPQPGQGERTQYF.

The genes are TRBV20-1 and TRBJ1-5; 8 bases agree with TRBD1. V gave up 6 bases and J gave up 6 bases; unmatched junction bases: 16. The CDR3 spans 16 residues. CDR1 is DFQATT, CDR2 SNEGSKA, per germline (reference sequence). In nucleotides, the CDR3 is TGCAGTGCCTCGCGGGACAGGCGACTCGGAGTTCAGCCCCAGCATTTT. Protein product: CSASRDRRLGVQPQHF.

This chain joins TRBV20-1 and TRBJ2-1, with TRBD2 matching over 8 bases. V gave up 0 bases and J gave up 13 bases; unmatched junction bases: 8. This CDR3 region has 13 residues. Germline V gene sequence: CDR1 DFQATT, CDR2 SNEGSKA (reference sequence). CDR3 bases: TGCAGTGCTAGAGATGGATCCGCGGGAGGACAGTTCTTC. Translating gives CSARDGSAGGQFF.

This clonotype turned up a few times. The rearrangement uses TRBV2 and TRBJ1-1; the match to TRBD1 covers 7 bases. The ends lost 5 bases at V and 5 bases at J; junction bases unmatched: 8. This CDR3 contains 14 residues. Germline values: CDR1 SNHLY, CDR2 FYNNEI. The CDR3 is CASSLQGLITEAFF. CDR3 DNA: TGTGCCAGCAGTTTACAGGGGTTGATAACTGAAGCTTTCTTT.

The chain carries TRBV6-1 and TRBJ2-1; the D is unclear. This CDR3 spans 15 amino acids. Germline V gene lookup returns CDR1 MNHNS and CDR2 SASEGT. Trimming removed 5 bases at V and 5 bases at J, with 16 bases between. CDR3 sequence (DNA): TGTGCCAGCAGTTATGATCCGAGAGAGAACAATGAGCAGTTCTTC. This gives the protein CASSYDPRENNEQFF.